This TCR beta chain appears in the sequencing data of a study of T cell repertoires in cytomegalovirus infection (dated by TCRdb to about 2019). Study-wide context: Recently identified HLA-C-restricted CMV epitopes, whose presentation resists viral immunomodulation, were targeted by peptide stimulations together with well-studied HLA-B-restricted epitopes. Because public TCR beta signatures pointed to carriage of CMV infection together with the matching HLA type, the HLA type of each donor mattered for the analysis. The investigation overall reported the following: The ex vivo response was dominated by HLA-C-restricted CMV-specific TCR beta clonotypes, and the single most frequent clonotype in two of eight donors was supplied by these HLA-C-restricted clonotypes. Cumulative frequency of public TCR beta family members discriminated carriers of CMV infection plus the relevant HLA type in this cohort and an independent roughly 320-donor cohort.

Comments on this clonotype: The antigen it recognizes is unknown. Base qualities are not at hand, and no much larger clone is one base apart.

The sequencing machine was an Illumina HiSeq 1500. The public reads were quality trimmed at Q25 with fastp and then assembled into clones with MiXCR by TCRdb, keeping productive beta chains. Each CDR3 protein appears once, grouped with its most common genes and DNA. In all, the sample holds roughly 100,000 distinct CDR3 sequences, and approximately 45% of those were seen once. In total, the top ten clones hold about three quarters of the sample. The sample's treatment or condition label, decoded: in vitro stimulation with specific CMV peptide epitopes to enrich CMV-specific T cells. The specimen was CD8+ T cells from cultured PBMCs, collected from culture after CMV antigen stimulation. The sequence derives from a human donor in good health (CMV status not recorded). Some clones in this sample may be carry-over from other donors' samples.

The DNA is as follows: TGTGCCAGCAGCCCCAGGGGGACTGGAAACACCATATATTTT. Translated, this gives CASSPRGTGNTIYF. The rearranged segments are TRBV11-2 and TRBJ1-3, with 7 bases aligning to TRBD1. The CDR3 measures 14 amino acids from cysteine to phenylalanine. Only the CDR3 part of the read is kept: 42 bases, read in frame from the first base. The germline V end is reduced by 5 bases and the J end by 2 bases; junction bases left unmatched: 3. CDR1 SGHAT and CDR2 FQNNGV are derived from the germline V gene.